This T cell receptor (beta chain) was sequenced during a study of OX40 agonist ivuxolimab in advanced cancers. Overall study context: Patients' therapy was ivuxolimab, an antibody that acts as an agonist of OX40 (CD134).

CDR3 size: 15 residues. Germline loops: CDR1 SGHNT, CDR2 YENEEA. V dropped 3 bases and J dropped 9; count of bases not matched to a gene: 8. Profiling relied on immunoSEQ multiplex PCR, and the TCRdb table lists in-frame clones only, not all of them. The sample has about 31,000 clones, 90% seen once. The TCR comes from an adult with an advanced solid tumor such as melanoma, head and neck, liver or kidney cancer. This rearrangement joins TRBV11-3 to TRBJ1-6, with 7 bases lining up with TRBD1. The source was CD4+ or CD8+ T cells sorted from blood, collected in a trial of the OX40 agonist ivuxolimab. The CDR3 reads CASSFWDSHGSPLHF. The CDR3 DNA reads as TGTGCCAGCAGCTTTTGGGACAGTCATGGTTCACCCCTCCACTTT.